A selection of T cell receptor beta chains follows, all from one sample in a study of cytomegalovirus exposure and HLA in healthy donors. Using immunoSEQ multiplex PCR, the repertoire was profiled, and TCRdb retains in-frame clones only, with some absent. The table lists 70,000 or so clones. The material sequenced was PBMCs. The receptors here all came from a man aged 35 to 55 in good health and CMV-seronegative. The CDR3 runs from the conserved cysteine through the conserved F or W. D genes are given only for firm matches.

len,d_gene,j_gene,v_gene,CDR3aa,CDR3nt
13,TRBD1,TRBJ2-7,TRBV6-4,CASSAGTGYEQYF,TGTGCCAGCAGCGCCGGGACAGGCTACGAGCAGTACTTC
17,TRBD2,TRBJ2-3,TRBV5-6,CASSLRLAGGLTDTQYF,TGTGCCAGCAGCCTTCGACTAGCGGGGGGCCTCACAGATACGCAGTATTTT
16,NA,TRBJ1-5,TRBV30,CAWTTGGGFGNQPQHF,TGTGCCTGGACTACGGGTGGGGGGTTTGGAAATCAGCCCCAGCATTTT
13,TRBD1,TRBJ1-1,TRBV5-6,CASRLQGRTEAFF,TGTGCCAGCAGATTACAGGGGAGAACTGAAGCTTTCTTT
14,TRBD1,TRBJ2-7,TRBV4-2,CASSPPGQAYEQYF,TGTGCCAGCAGCCCCCCGGGACAGGCCTACGAGCAGTACTTC
16,NA,TRBJ2-5,TRBV10-3,CAISEVEAALQETQYF,TGTGCCATCAGCGAGGTGGAAGCGGCTCTCCAAGAGACCCAGTACTTC
13,NA,TRBJ2-7,TRBV6-5,CASSSLTGYEQYF,TGTGCCAGCAGTTCCCTGACAGGCTACGAGCAGTACTTC
12,NA,TRBJ1-4,TRBV5-6,CASSPRNEKLFF,TGTGCCAGCAGCCCCCGGAATGAAAAACTGTTTTTT
17,TRBD1,TRBJ1-5,TRBV7-8,CASSLPKGQGAYQPQHF,TGTGCCAGCAGCTTACCTAAGGGACAGGGGGCTTATCAGCCCCAGCATTTT
14,TRBD1,TRBJ1-1,TRBV6-1,CASTRGRESTEAFF,TGTGCCAGCACCAGGGGGCGCGAGTCAACTGAAGCTTTCTTT
15,TRBD1,TRBJ1-4,TRBV10-1,CASSDHGQDDEKLFF,TGCGCCAGCAGTGATCACGGACAGGACGATGAAAAACTGTTTTTT
16,TRBD1,TRBJ2-5,TRBV5-1,CASSLRRQGGQETQYF,TGCGCCAGCAGCTTGCGGAGACAGGGGGGCCAAGAGACCCAGTACTTC
14,NA,TRBJ2-1,TRBV7-2,CASSIRIDYNEQFF,TGTGCCAGCAGCATACGAATAGACTACAATGAGCAGTTCTTC
15,TRBD1,TRBJ1-6,TRBV5-1,CASSTSGTGNSPLHF,TGCGCCAGCAGCACATCGGGGACAGGGAACTCACCCCTCCACTTT